This T cell receptor (beta chain) appears in the sequencing data of a study of T cell responses to AZD1222 COVID-19 vaccine. Overall study results and limits: Donors in the cohort were predominantly white British and more often female, and clonal diversity was possibly underestimated. Nearly half of spike-specific TCRs reportedly target unmutated variant regions.

The germline V and J ends were trimmed by 3 bases and 5 bases, with 11 bases remaining between them. The germline gives CDR1 SGHNT, CDR2 YENEEA. CDR3 length: 14 residues. This clone has just one count. Its antigen remains unknown. Method: immunoSEQ multiplex PCR; TCRdb's copy keeps in-frame clones and lacks some. The data show roughly 77,000 clones, with 90% seen just once and 3.3% held by the top ten. Sequencing used peripheral blood, obtained 28 days after the second AZD1222 dose. This chain joins TRBV11-3 and TRBJ2-1; no clear D. The source of this sequence is an adult who received the AZD1222 COVID-19 vaccine. This CDR3 is CASSLVGIDNEQFF. In nucleotides, the CDR3 is TGTGCCAGCAGCTTGGTTGGAATTGACAATGAGCAGTTCTTC.